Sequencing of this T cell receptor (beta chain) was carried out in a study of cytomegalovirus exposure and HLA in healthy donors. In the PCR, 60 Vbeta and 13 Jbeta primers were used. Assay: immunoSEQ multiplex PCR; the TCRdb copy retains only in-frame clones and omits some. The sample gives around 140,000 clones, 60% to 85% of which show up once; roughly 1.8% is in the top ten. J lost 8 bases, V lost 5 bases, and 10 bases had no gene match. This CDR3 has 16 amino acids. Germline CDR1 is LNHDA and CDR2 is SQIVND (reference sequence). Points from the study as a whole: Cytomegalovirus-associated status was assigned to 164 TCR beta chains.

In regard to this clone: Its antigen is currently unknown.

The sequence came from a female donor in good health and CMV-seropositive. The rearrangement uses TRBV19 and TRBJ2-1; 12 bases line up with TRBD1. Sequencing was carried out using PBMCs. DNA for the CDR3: TGTGCCAGTAGTGCTACCGGGACAGGGGGCGGCTATGAGCAGTTCTTC. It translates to CASSATGTGGGYEQFF.